These 29 T cell receptor beta chains were all obtained from the same sample, sequenced in a study of shared clonotypes between healthy human individuals. Using immunoSEQ multiplex PCR, the repertoire was profiled, and TCRdb retains in-frame clones only, with some absent. The profile shows approximately 1.5 million clones, approximately 98.5% of them singletons. Material: naive CD4+ T cells sorted from blood. Documented subset: CD45RA+ positively selected. These receptors were taken from a man aged 30-40 years in good health.

The chain uses TRBV5-1 and TRBJ2-2; 10 bases are shared with TRBD2. Trimming cost V 4 bases and J 4 bases; bases outside gene matches: 7. The germline CDR1 and CDR2 sequences are SGHRS and YFSETQ. CDR3 length: 16 amino acids. CDR3 DNA: TGCGCCAGCAGCAGACTAGCGGGCACGAGCACCGGGGAGCTGTTTTTT. This encodes CASSRLAGTSTGELFF.

This chain uses TRBV6-6 with TRBJ2-7; D gene ambiguous. This CDR3 comprises 13 residues. Trimming removed 6 bases from V and 4 bases from J, with 13 bases in between. Per the germline V gene, CDR1 is MNHNY and CDR2 is SVGAGI (reference sequence). DNA of the CDR3: TGTGCCAGCAGCCTCGGCTCTATTTACGAGCAGTACTTC. This codes for CASSLGSIYEQYF.

The chain links TRBV19 to TRBJ2-7; D is unclear. Germline CDR1 and CDR2: LNHDA and SQIVND (reference sequence). Trimming stripped 10 bases from V and 2 bases from J, with 18 bases between. The CDR3 totals 14 residues. As DNA, the CDR3 is TGTGCCACCTCTAAGAACATTTCCCCCTACGAGCAGTACTTC. This encodes CATSKNISPYEQYF.

V and J are TRBV7-3 and TRBJ2-7; TRBD1 matches at 10 bases. The V gene's germline CDR1 is SGHTA and CDR2 FQGTGA. The CDR3 loop spans 14 amino acids. The J segment lost 6 bases and the V segment lost 6 bases, leaving 8 bases of the junction unmatched. The CDR3 sequence is CASRSGTGAREQYF. The DNA of the CDR3 is TGTGCCAGCAGGTCCGGGACAGGGGCTCGCGAGCAGTACTTC.

This chain uses TRBV6-1 with TRBJ1-5; no definite D call. The CDR3 sequence is 14 residues long. Germline-derived CDR1 and CDR2 are MNHNS and SASEGT. Trimming stripped 6 bases from V and 0 bases from J, with 9 bases between. CDR3 DNA sequence: TGTGCCAGCAGGTCCGGGTATAGCAATCAGCCCCAGCATTTT. It codes for CASRSGYSNQPQHF.

This clone was detected only once. The chain has TRBV2 and TRBJ1-3; 11 nucleotides line up with TRBD1. The CDR3 consists of 17 residues. The germline CDR1 and CDR2 sequences are SNHLY and FYNNEI. After removal of 4 bases from V and 2 bases from J, the junction contained 7 bases not matched to a gene. CDR3 loop: CASSGTGGGMTGNTIYF. The DNA for the CDR3 is TGTGCCAGCAGTGGGACAGGGGGCGGGATGACTGGAAACACCATATATTTT.

The CDR3 sequence is CASITGNSGELFF. In DNA form, the CDR3 reads TGTGCCAGCATTACCGGGAATAGCGGGGAGCTGTTTTTT. The chain carries TRBV28 and TRBJ2-2, with D possibly being TRBD2 (5 bases). The CDR3 has 13 amino acids. Germline V gene sequence: CDR1 MDHEN, CDR2 SYDVKM. Deletions cut 7 bases from V and 7 bases from J, with 13 bases between.

The DNA of the CDR3 is TGCGCCAGCAGCTTGGTGGTTAGCTACAATGAGCAGTTCTTC. Amino acids: CASSLVVSYNEQFF. The chain couples TRBV5-1 to TRBJ2-1; unclear D gene. V lost 0 bases and J lost 3, with 7 bases in between. The germline CDR1 and CDR2 sequences are SGHRS and YFSETQ. There are 14 residues in the CDR3.

CDR3 sequence reads: CSVFDWTYEQYF. The DNA of the CDR3 is TGCAGCGTTTTCGACTGGACCTACGAGCAGTACTTC. The chain uses TRBV29-1 and TRBJ2-7; D is ambiguous. This CDR3 region has 12 residues. The V end lost 5 bases, the J end lost 2 bases, and 10 bases lay between the germline ends. CDR1 is SQVTM and CDR2 is ANQGSEA in the germline V gene.

The chain joins TRBV6-1 to TRBJ1-1; D gene unclear. The V gene's germline CDR1 is MNHNS and CDR2 SASEGT. The ends were cut back, 7 bases at V and 3 bases at J, with 9 bases in the middle. The CDR3 sequence is 12 residues long. The CDR3 DNA follows: TGTGCCAGCACCTTCACCCACACTGAAGCTTTCTTT. This gives the protein CASTFTHTEAFF.

The chain employs TRBV7-9 and TRBJ2-3; 7 bases are a match to TRBD2. After removal of 5 bases from V and 0 bases from J, the junction contained 17 bases not matched to a gene. The CDR3 has 19 amino acids. CDR1 SEHNR and CDR2 FQNEAQ come from the germline V gene (reference sequence). The CDR3 is CASSPRLRRESPSTDTQYF. The CDR3, as DNA: TGTGCCAGCAGCCCCCGGCTCCGGCGGGAGTCCCCTAGCACAGATACGCAGTATTTT.

The chain employs TRBV5-1 and TRBJ2-3; D remains unclear. Per the germline V gene, CDR1 is SGHRS and CDR2 is YFSETQ. This CDR3 comprises 17 residues. The V end was cut by 0 bases, the J end by 2 bases, with 16 bases between. The chain's CDR3 is CASSLARSRIPTDTQYF. DNA of the CDR3: TGCGCCAGCAGCTTGGCCCGGTCCCGGATACCCACAGATACGCAGTATTTT.

Here the CDR3 DNA reads TGTGCCAGCAGCGTAACTAGCGGGATGTCGGATACGCAGTATTTT. This gives the protein CASSVTSGMSDTQYF. V usage is TRBV9 and J usage is TRBJ2-3, with 10 nucleotides matching TRBD2. Germline V lookup: CDR1 SGDLS, CDR2 YYNGEE. The CDR3 runs to 15 residues. Trimming cost V 1 base and J 6 bases; bases outside gene matches: 5.

CDR3 bases: TGTGCCAGCAGCAACCAGGGAGACGAGCAGTACTTC. The encoded protein is CASSNQGDEQYF. V is TRBV21-1 and J is TRBJ2-7. TRBV21-1 is deemed a pseudogene. The CDR3 length is 12 residues.

The CDR3 loop is CASSVGGTGLMDQPQHF. CDR3 nucleotide sequence: TGTGCCAGCAGCGTAGGGGGGACAGGGTTAATGGATCAGCCCCAGCATTTT. The rearrangement links TRBV9 to TRBJ1-5; 9 bases are a match to TRBD1. J lost 5 bases, V lost 0 bases, and 9 bases had no gene match. This CDR3 comprises 17 residues. CDR1 is SGDLS and CDR2 is YYNGEE in the germline V gene. Complete variable domain (other parts from reference TRBV9 and TRBJ1-5): DSGVTQTPKHLITATGQRVTLRCSPRSGDLSVYWYQQSLDQGLQFLIQYYNGEERAKGNILERFSAQQFPDLHSELNLSSLELGDSALYFCASSVGGTGLMDQPQHFGDGTRLSIL.

V usage is TRBV5-1 and J usage is TRBJ2-7, with D uncertain. The V and J ends lost 0 bases and 2 bases respectively, with 9 bases between them. CDR3 length: 14 residues. Germline V gene data show CDR1 as SGHRS and CDR2 as YFSETQ. The CDR3 here is CASSLVGSTYEQYF. The CDR3 DNA reads TGCGCCAGCAGCTTGGTTGGCTCAACCTACGAGCAGTACTTC. The whole variable domain, filled in from reference TRBV5-1 and TRBJ2-7, reads KAGVTQTPRYLIKTRGQQVTLSCSPISGHRSVSWYQQTPGQGLQFLFEYFSETQRNKGNFPGRFSGRQFSNSRSEMNVSTLELGDSALYLCASSLVGSTYEQYFGPGTRLTVT.

This chain links TRBV15 with TRBJ2-3; D possibly corresponds to TRBD2 (6 bases). This CDR3 region has 20 residues. Germline CDR1 and CDR2: LNHNV and YYDKDF (reference sequence). Trimming cost V 3 bases and J 6 bases, with 31 bases left between them. CDR3: CATSSPSGSLRDRPADTQYF. CDR3 sequence (DNA): TGTGCCACCAGCAGCCCCAGCGGGTCCCTCCGGGACCGGCCCGCCGATACGCAGTATTTT.

This chain connects TRBV7-2 to TRBJ2-1, with no clear D. The CDR3 length is 16 residues. Trimming took 5 bases from V and 6 from J, leaving 20 bases between them. Germline V gene lookup returns CDR1 SGHTA and CDR2 FQGNSA. The CDR3 reads CASSLDWGLVGNEQFF. As DNA, the CDR3 is TGTGCCAGCAGCCTAGATTGGGGTCTAGTAGGCAATGAGCAGTTCTTC.

The gene calls are TRBV5-5 and TRBJ1-1; 7 bases agree with TRBD1. CDR3 length: 14 residues. Germline V gene sequence: CDR1 SGHKS, CDR2 YYEKEE (reference sequence). Germline trimming cut 4 bases from V and 1 base from J; bases unmatched to any gene: 4. CDR3 bases: TGTGCCAGCAGCAGGACAGGTGCGAACACTGAAGCTTTCTTT. Protein product: CASSRTGANTEAFF.

The rearrangement joins TRBV5-8 to TRBJ2-3; TRBD1 agrees at 7 bases. V gave up 2 bases and J gave up 2 bases; unmatched junction bases: 5. Germline loops: CDR1 SGHTS, CDR2 YDEGEE. The CDR3 loop spans 15 amino acids. CDR3 amino acids: CASSLRTGLTDTQYF. DNA of the CDR3: TGTGCCAGCAGCTTAAGGACAGGACTCACAGATACGCAGTATTTT.

The V and J genes are TRBV28 and TRBJ1-1; 9 bases map to TRBD1. V lost 0 bases, J lost 2 bases, and 7 bases stayed unmatched. The germline CDR1 and CDR2 sequences are MDHEN and SYDVKM. The CDR3 length is 17 residues. CDR3 nucleotide sequence: TGTGCCAGCAGTTTATGGAGGGGACAGGGACCAAACACTGAAGCTTTCTTT. As protein: CASSLWRGQGPNTEAFF.

The gene calls are TRBV18 and TRBJ2-2, with D uncertain. V was trimmed by 6 bases and J by 1 base, leaving 15 bases between them. Germline V lookup: CDR1 KGHSH, CDR2 LQKENI. This CDR3 comprises 16 residues. The CDR3 DNA sequence: TGTGCCAGCTCTCCGTTGACTCTTGAGAACACCGGGGAGCTGTTTTTT. Encoded protein: CASSPLTLENTGELFF.

The chain joins TRBV9 to TRBJ2-1, with D unclear. Per germline, CDR1 SGDLS and CDR2 YYNGEE. V lost 0 bases, J lost 6 bases, and 10 bases lay in between. The CDR3 loop spans 14 amino acids. The CDR3 nucleotides read TGTGCCAGCAGCGTAGTATCTCGGACCAATGAGCAGTTCTTC. Translation: CASSVVSRTNEQFF.

Notes on this clone: In the same sample, other DNA sequences code for this CDR3. V and J are TRBV9 and TRBJ1-4; D might be TRBD1 (6 bases). Per the germline V gene, CDR1 is SGDLS and CDR2 is YYNGEE. V shed 3 bases and J shed 0 bases, with 9 bases lying between them. CDR3 length: 15 amino acids. CDR3 nucleotides: TGTGCCAGCAGCGCCGGACAGACAACTAATGAAAAACTGTTTTTT. Translated: CASSAGQTTNEKLFF.

This sequence joins TRBV6-4 and TRBJ2-1; maybe TRBD2 (6 bases). In germline, CDR1 is MRHNA, CDR2 SNTAGT. This CDR3 comprises 14 residues. Between the trimmed V and J ends, which lost 4 bases and 4 bases, there was a span of 11 bases. DNA of the CDR3: TGTGCCAGCAGTGTCGGACTATCTTACAATGAGCAGTTCTTC. It codes for CASSVGLSYNEQFF.

The chain employs TRBV5-6 and TRBJ2-7; TRBD2 aligns across 9 bases. Per the germline V gene, CDR1 is SGHDT and CDR2 is YYEEEE. CDR3 size: 15 residues. Germline trimming cut 4 bases from V and 4 bases from J; bases unmatched to any gene: 9. CDR3 coding DNA: TGTGCCAGCAGCGATGCGCTAGCGGGGAATTACGAGCAGTACTTC. Encoded protein: CASSDALAGNYEQYF. The complete variable domain, with remaining parts taken from reference TRBV5-6 and TRBJ2-7, reads DAGVTQSPTHLIKTRGQQVTLRCSPKSGHDTVSWYQQALGQGPQFIFQYYEEEERQRGNFPDRFSGHQFPNYSSELNVNALLLGDSALYLCASSDALAGNYEQYFGPGTRLTVT.

The chain has TRBV6-5 and TRBJ2-1, with 7 bases matching TRBD2. The CDR3 contains 15 residues. Per germline, CDR1 MNHEY and CDR2 SVGAGI. Trimming cost V 6 bases and J 8 bases; bases outside gene matches: 13. CDR3 sequence: CASSPLGEGFYEQFF. The DNA for the CDR3 is TGTGCCAGCAGCCCCTTGGGGGAGGGCTTTTATGAGCAGTTCTTC.

The chain combines TRBV25-1 with TRBJ2-3; the D gene could be TRBD1 or TRBD2 (5 bases each). CDR1 MGHDK and CDR2 SYGVNS come from the germline V gene. The CDR3 loop spans 16 amino acids. The germline V and J ends were trimmed by 10 bases and 4 bases, with 24 bases remaining between them. CDR3 DNA: TGTGCCAACCCCGGGTCGGGACGGGATGAGGCAGATACGCAGTATTTT. This encodes CANPGSGRDEADTQYF.

V and J are TRBV9 and TRBJ2-7; 14 nucleotides agree with TRBD2. V lost 7 bases and J lost 4; bases outside the gene matches: 4. Germline CDR1 is SGDLS and CDR2 is YYNGEE. There are 14 residues in the CDR3. CDR3 residues: CASGTSGSKYEQYF. The CDR3 DNA reads as TGTGCCAGCGGGACTAGCGGGAGTAAGTACGAGCAGTACTTC. The entire variable domain, with the rest obtained from reference TRBV9 and TRBJ2-7, is as follows: DSGVTQTPKHLITATGQRVTLRCSPRSGDLSVYWYQQSLDQGLQFLIQYYNGEERAKGNILERFSAQQFPDLHSELNLSSLELGDSALYFCASGTSGSKYEQYFGPGTRLTVT.